What follows describes a single TCR beta chain. This sample was included in a study of control samples from healthy donors and cancer patients. CDR1 and CDR2 from the germline V gene are SGHTA and FQGTGA. The CDR3 loop spans 16 amino acids. Trimming cost V 4 bases and J 4 bases; bases outside gene matches: 6. Generated by immunoSEQ multiplex PCR, the TCRdb table keeps only in-frame clones and is missing some. The data show about 120,000 clones, around nine tenths seen once. The sample was blood. The chain carries TRBV7-3 and TRBJ2-6, with TRBD1 identical over 8 bases. This receptor was taken from a man aged 25 to 45 in good health. CDR3 nucleotides: TGTGCCAGCAGCTCAGCAGGGGGCTCAGGGGCCAACGTCCTGACTTTC. It yields the protein CASSSAGGSGANVLTF.